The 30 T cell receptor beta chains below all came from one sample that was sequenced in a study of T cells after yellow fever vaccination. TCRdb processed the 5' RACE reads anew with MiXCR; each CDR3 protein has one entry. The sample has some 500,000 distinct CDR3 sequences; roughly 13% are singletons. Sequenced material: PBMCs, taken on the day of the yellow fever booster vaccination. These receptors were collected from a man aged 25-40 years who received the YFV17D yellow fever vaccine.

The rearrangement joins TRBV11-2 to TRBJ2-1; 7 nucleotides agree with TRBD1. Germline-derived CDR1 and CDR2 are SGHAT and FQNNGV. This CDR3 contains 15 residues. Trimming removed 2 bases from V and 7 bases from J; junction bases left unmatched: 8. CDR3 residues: CASSLNKGAQNEQFF. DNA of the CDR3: TGTGCCAGCAGCTTAAACAAGGGGGCGCAGAATGAGCAGTTCTTC.

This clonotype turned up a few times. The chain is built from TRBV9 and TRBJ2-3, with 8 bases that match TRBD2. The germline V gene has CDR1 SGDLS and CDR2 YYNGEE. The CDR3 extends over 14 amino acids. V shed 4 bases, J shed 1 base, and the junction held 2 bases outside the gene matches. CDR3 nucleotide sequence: TGTGCCAGCAGCCGGGAGGGCCGCACAGATACGCAGTATTTT. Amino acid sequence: CASSREGRTDTQYF.

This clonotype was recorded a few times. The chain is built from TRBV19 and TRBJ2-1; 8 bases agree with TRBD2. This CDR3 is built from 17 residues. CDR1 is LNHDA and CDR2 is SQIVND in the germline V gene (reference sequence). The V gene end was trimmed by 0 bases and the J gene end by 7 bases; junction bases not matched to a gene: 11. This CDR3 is CASSIDRGGRLGNEQFF. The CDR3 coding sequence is TGTGCCAGTAGTATAGATCGAGGCGGGAGGCTCGGTAATGAGCAGTTCTTC.

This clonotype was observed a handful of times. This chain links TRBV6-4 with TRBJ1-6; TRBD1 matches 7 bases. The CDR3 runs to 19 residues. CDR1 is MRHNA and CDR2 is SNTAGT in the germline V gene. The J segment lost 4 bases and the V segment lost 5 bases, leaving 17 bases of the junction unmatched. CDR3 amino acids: CASSSTGWAGARYNSPLHF. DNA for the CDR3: TGTGCCAGCAGTTCGACAGGGTGGGCTGGGGCGAGATATAATTCACCCCTCCACTTT.

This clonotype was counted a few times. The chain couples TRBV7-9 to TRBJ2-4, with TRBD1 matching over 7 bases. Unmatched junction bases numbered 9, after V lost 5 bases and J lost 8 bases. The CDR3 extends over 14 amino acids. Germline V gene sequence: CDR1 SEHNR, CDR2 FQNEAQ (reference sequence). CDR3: CASSQYRGVDIQYF. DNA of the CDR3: TGTGCCAGCAGCCAATACAGGGGTGTGGACATTCAGTACTTC.

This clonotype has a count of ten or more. This CDR3 is CASSLRDRGDEQYF. The CDR3 DNA follows: TGTGCCAGCAGCCTCCGGGACAGGGGCGACGAGCAGTACTTC. The V gene is TRBV7-6, the J gene TRBJ2-7, with 10 bases identical to TRBD1. The CDR3 sequence is 14 residues long. Trimming cost V 5 bases and J 5 bases; bases outside gene matches: 6. Germline assignment: CDR1 SGHVS and CDR2 FNYEAQ. Full variable domain (remainder filled in from reference TRBV7-6 and TRBJ2-7): GAGVSQSPRYKVTKRGQDVALRCDPISGHVSLYWYRQALGQGPEFLTYFNYEAQQDKSGLPNDRFSAERPEGSISTLTIQRTEQRDSAMYRCASSLRDRGDEQYFGPGTRLTVT.

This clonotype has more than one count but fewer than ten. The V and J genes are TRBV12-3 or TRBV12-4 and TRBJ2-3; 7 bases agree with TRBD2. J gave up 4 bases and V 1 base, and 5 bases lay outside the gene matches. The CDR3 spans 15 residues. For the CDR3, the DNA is TGTGCCAGCAGTTTAGGCGGGAGTTGGGCAGATACGCAGTATTTT. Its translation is CASSLGGSWADTQYF.

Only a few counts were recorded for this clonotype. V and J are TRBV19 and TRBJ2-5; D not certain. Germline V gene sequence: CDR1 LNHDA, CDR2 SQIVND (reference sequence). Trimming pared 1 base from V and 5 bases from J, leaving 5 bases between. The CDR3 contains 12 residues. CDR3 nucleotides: TGTGCCAGTAGTATAGGGGATGAGACCCAGTACTTC. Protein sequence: CASSIGDETQYF. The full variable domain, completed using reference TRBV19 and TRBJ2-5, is DGGITQSPKYLFRKEGQNVTLSCEQNLNHDAMYWYRQDPGQGLRLIYYSQIVNDFQKGDIAEGYSVSREKKESFPLTVTSAQKNPTAFYLCASSIGDETQYFGPGTRLLVL.

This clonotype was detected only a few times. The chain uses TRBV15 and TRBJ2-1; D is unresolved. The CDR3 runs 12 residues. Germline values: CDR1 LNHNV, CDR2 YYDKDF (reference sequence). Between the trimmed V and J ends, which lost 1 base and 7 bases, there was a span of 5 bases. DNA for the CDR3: TGTGCCACCAGCAGAGTTGGAAATGAGCAGTTCTTC. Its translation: CATSRVGNEQFF.

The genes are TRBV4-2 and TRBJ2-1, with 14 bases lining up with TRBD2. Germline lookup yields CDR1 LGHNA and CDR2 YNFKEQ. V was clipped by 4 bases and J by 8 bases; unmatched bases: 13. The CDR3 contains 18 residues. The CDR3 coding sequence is TGTGCCAGCAGCCCCATAGGACTAGCGGGAGGCCGGGGGGATGAGCAGTTCTTC. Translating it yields CASSPIGLAGGRGDEQFF.

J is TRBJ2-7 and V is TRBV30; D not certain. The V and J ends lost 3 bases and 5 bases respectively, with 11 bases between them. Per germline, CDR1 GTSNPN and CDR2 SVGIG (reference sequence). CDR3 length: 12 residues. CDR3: CAWSRYTDEQYF. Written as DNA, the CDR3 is TGTGCCTGGAGCCGCTATACGGACGAGCAGTACTTC. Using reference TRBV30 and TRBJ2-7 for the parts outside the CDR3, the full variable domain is SQTIHQWPATLVQPVGSPLSLECTVEGTSNPNLYWYRQAAGRGLQLLFYSVGIGQISSEVPQNLSASRPQDRQFILSSKKLLLSDSGFYLCAWSRYTDEQYFGPGTRLTVT.

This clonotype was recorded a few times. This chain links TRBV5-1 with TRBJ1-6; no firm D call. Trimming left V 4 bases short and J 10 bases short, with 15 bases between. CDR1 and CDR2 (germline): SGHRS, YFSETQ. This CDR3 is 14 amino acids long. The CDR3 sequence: CASSIEGSGSPLHF. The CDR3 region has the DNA TGCGCCAGCAGCATTGAGGGCAGTGGGTCACCCCTCCACTTT.

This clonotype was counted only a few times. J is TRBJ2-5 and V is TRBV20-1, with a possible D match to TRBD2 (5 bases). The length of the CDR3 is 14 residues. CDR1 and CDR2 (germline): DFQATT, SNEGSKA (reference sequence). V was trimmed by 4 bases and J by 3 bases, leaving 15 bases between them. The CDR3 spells CSAKKRLKKETQYF. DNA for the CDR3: TGCAGTGCTAAGAAGCGGTTAAAGAAAGAGACCCAGTACTTC.

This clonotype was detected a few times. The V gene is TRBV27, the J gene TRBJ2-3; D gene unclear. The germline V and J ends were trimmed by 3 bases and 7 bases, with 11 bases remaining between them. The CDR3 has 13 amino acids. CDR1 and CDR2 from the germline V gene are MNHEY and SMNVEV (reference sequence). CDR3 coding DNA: TGTGCCAGCAGTTTCCCGGAGTCACATACGCAGTATTTT. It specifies CASSFPESHTQYF.

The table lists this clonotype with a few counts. The CDR3: CASSLGGTGYYEQYF. The CDR3 DNA reads TGTGCCAGCAGCTTAGGCGGGACAGGGTACTACGAGCAGTACTTC. V is TRBV7-8 and J is TRBJ2-7, with 9 positions matching TRBD1. V lost 1 base, J lost 3 bases, and 4 bases stayed unmatched. This CDR3 has 15 amino acids. Germline V gene sequence: CDR1 SGHVS, CDR2 FQNEAQ.

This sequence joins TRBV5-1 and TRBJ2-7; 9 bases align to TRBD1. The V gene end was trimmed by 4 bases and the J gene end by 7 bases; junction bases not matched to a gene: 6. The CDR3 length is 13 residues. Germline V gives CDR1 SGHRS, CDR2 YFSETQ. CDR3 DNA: TGCGCCAGCAGCCCCAACAGGGGGCGAGAGCAGTACTTC. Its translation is CASSPNRGREQYF. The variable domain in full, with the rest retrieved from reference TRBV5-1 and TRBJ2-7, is KAGVTQTPRYLIKTRGQQVTLSCSPISGHRSVSWYQQTPGQGLQFLFEYFSETQRNKGNFPGRFSGRQFSNSRSEMNVSTLELGDSALYLCASSPNRGREQYFGPGTRLTVT.

The CDR3 spells CASSPDREDYNEQFF. The CDR3 DNA sequence: TGTGCCAGCTCACCGGACAGGGAAGACTACAATGAGCAGTTCTTC. The gene calls are TRBV18 and TRBJ2-1; 8 bases agree with TRBD1. The CDR3 has 15 amino acids. Germline assignment: CDR1 KGHSH and CDR2 LQKENI. V trimming: 3 bases; J trimming: 3 bases; junction bases outside the gene matches: 4.

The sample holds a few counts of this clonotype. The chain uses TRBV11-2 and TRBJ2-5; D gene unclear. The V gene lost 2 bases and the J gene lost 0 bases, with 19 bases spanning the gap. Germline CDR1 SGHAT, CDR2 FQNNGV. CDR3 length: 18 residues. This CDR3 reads CASSLRQRTHLYQETQYF. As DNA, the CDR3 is TGTGCCAGCAGCTTAAGGCAAAGAACCCACCTGTACCAAGAGACCCAGTACTTC.

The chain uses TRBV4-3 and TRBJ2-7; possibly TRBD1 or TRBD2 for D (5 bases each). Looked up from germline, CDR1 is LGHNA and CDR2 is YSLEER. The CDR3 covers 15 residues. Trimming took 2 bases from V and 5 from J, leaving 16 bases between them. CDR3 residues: CASSQKGRGDHEQYF. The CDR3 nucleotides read TGCGCCAGCAGCCAAAAGGGGAGAGGGGATCACGAGCAGTACTTC.

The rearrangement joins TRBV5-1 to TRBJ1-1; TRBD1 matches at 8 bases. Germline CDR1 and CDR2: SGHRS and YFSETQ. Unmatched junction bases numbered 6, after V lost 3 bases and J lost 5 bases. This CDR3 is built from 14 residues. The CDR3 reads CASSSQGARTEAFF. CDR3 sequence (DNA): TGCGCCAGCAGCTCGCAGGGGGCGCGGACTGAAGCTTTCTTT.

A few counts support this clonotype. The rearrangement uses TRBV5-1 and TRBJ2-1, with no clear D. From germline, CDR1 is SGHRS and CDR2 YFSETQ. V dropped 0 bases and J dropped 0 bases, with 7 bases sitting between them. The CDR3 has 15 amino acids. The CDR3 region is CASSLGQISYNEQFF. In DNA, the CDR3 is TGCGCCAGCAGCTTGGGGCAGATCTCCTACAATGAGCAGTTCTTC.

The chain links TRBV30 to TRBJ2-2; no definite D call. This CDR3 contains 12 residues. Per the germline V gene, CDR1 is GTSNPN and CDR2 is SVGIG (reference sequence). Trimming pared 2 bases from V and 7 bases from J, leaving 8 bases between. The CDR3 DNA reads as TGTGCCTGGAGTATAAGTAACGGGGAGCTGTTTTTT. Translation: CAWSISNGELFF.

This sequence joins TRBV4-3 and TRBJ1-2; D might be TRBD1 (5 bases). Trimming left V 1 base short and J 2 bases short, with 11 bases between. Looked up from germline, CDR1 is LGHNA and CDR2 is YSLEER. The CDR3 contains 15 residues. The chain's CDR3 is CASSQGGRGNYGYTF. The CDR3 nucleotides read TGCGCCAGCAGCCAAGGGGGACGAGGCAACTATGGCTACACCTTC.

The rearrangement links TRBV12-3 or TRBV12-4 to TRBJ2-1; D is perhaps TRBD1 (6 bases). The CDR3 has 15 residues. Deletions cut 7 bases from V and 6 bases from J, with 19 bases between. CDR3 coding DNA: TGTGCCAGCACTTCCGACAGGCTAGACGCCAATGAGCAGTTCTTC. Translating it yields CASTSDRLDANEQFF.

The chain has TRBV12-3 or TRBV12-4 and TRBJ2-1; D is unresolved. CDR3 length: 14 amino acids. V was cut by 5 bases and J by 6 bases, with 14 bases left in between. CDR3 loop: CASSHRTVVNEQFF. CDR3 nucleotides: TGTGCCAGCAGTCACCGGACGGTCGTCAATGAGCAGTTCTTC.

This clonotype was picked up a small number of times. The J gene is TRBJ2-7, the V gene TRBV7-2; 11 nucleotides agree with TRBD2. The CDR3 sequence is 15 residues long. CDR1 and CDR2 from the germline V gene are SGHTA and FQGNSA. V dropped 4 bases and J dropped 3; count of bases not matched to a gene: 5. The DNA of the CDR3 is TGTGCCAGCAGCTCGTACACTAGCGGGAGCTACGAGCAGTACTTC. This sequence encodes CASSSYTSGSYEQYF. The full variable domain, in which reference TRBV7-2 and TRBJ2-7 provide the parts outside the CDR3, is GAGVSQSPSNKVTEKGKDVELRCDPISGHTALYWYRQSLGQGLEFLIYFQGNSAPDKSGLPSDRFSAERTGGSVSTLTIQRTQQEDSAVYLCASSSYTSGSYEQYFGPGTRLTVT.

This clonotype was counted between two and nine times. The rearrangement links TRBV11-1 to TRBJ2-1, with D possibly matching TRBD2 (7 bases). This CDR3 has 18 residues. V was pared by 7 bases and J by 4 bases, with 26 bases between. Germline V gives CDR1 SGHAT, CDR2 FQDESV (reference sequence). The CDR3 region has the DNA TGTGCCAGCATCCCCTCGCCGGGGAGGGAGGGGGGGTACAATGAGCAGTTCTTC. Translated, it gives CASIPSPGREGGYNEQFF.

CDR3 sequence: CASSQTSGSANEQFF. The CDR3 bases are TGTGCCAGCAGCCAAACTAGCGGGAGTGCCAATGAGCAGTTCTTC. This chain joins TRBV3-1 and TRBJ2-1; 11 bases are shared with TRBD2. V lost 2 bases to trimming and J lost 6 bases; unmatched junction nucleotides: 3. There are 15 residues in the CDR3. The germline CDR1 and CDR2 sequences are LGHDT and YNNKEL (reference sequence).

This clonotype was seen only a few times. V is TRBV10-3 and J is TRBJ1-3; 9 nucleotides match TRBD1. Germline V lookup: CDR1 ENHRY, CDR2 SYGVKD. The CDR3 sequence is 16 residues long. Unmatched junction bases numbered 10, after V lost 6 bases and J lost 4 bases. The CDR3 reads CAISSIQGAGGNTIYF. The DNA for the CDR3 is TGTGCCATCAGCTCAATACAGGGGGCTGGAGGAAACACCATATATTTT.

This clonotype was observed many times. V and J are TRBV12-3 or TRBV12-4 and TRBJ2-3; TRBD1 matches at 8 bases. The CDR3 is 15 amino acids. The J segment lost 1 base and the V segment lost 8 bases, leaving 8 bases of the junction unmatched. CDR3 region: CASGETDRGTDTQYF. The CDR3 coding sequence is TGTGCCAGCGGGGAGACGGACAGGGGCACAGATACGCAGTATTTT.